This T cell receptor beta chain was observed in a study of technical replicates of blood from several donors. This clone was detected once. Libraries were prepared by immunoSEQ multiplex PCR; TCRdb keeps only in-frame clonotypes and omits some of them. The data contain tens of thousands of clones, around 90% of them singletons. Sequencing was done on a sample of T cells isolated from PBMCs. The TCR comes from a human donor in good health.

CDR3 sequence: CASSQLAGGYISYEQYF. Written as DNA, the CDR3 is TGTGCCAGCAGCCAATTAGCGGGAGGGTATATTTCCTACGAGCAGTACTTC. The chain links TRBV4-2 to TRBJ2-7, with 11 bases lining up with TRBD2. Germline lookup yields CDR1 LGHNA and CDR2 YNFKEQ. The CDR3 has 17 amino acids. V shed 2 bases and J 1 base; nucleotides not matched to a gene: 7.